This T cell receptor beta chain appears in the sequencing data of a study of blood T cell repertoires in COVID-19. About the study: COVID-19 samples collected from the United States, Italy and Spain covered acute and convalescent phases. PBMCs, B-cell-depleted T cells, or T cells provided the cDNA or gDNA that made up the material.

The CDR3 covers 16 residues. Trimming pared 1 base from V and 7 bases from J, leaving 17 bases between. The germline V gene encodes CDR1 MGHRA and CDR2 YSYEKL. Some clones are missing from TCRdb's copy, which holds only in-frame ones; the method was immunoSEQ multiplex PCR. The profile shows about 260,000 clones, approximately 87% of them singletons. The chain is built from TRBV4-1 and TRBJ2-1; no clear D. This sequence originates from a woman in her fifties or sixties with acute or convalescent COVID-19. Input material: peripheral blood. The CDR3 sequence is CASSQVRLTRKNEQFF. The CDR3 DNA follows: TGCGCCAGCAGCCAAGTGCGGCTAACGAGAAAGAATGAGCAGTTCTTC.